Below, 10 T cell receptor beta chains from the same sample are listed, as sequenced in a study of CXCR3-negative and CXCR3-positive naive CD8 T cells. Broader study findings: Naive cells that were CXCR3-positive had more hydrophobic TRB CDR3s (compared with CXCR3-negative naive cells).

What these receptors recognize is not known. Carrying UMI labels, the TRB cDNA libraries were prepared through 5' RACE. TCRdb re-called the 5' RACE reads; one entry per CDR3 protein, DNA not given. The listing records about 89,000 distinct CDR3 sequences. The sequencing sample was made of naive CXCR3+ CD8+ T cells from blood. As for subset: CD45RO-CCR7+CD27+CD95- naive CD8+ T cells expressing CXCR3 (TNR3+). The receptor source for this set is a human donor in good health. Some clones in this sample may be carry-over from other donors' samples.

The chain joins TRBV29-1 to TRBJ1-2. The CDR3 consists of 14 residues. Germline values: CDR1 SQVTM, CDR2 ANQGSEA. The CDR3 region is CSVEDGVGPNGYTF.

The CDR3 spells CASRRTSGGPDTQYF. The chain couples TRBV6-4 to TRBJ2-3; the D call of TRBD2 rests on TCRdb alone, since no DNA is present to check it. Per the germline V gene, CDR1 is MRHNA and CDR2 is SNTAGT. This CDR3 has 15 amino acids.

The chain combines TRBV24-1 with TRBJ2-1; TCRdb's D gene call, TRBD2, goes unchecked for lack of DNA. Germline lookup yields CDR1 KGHDR and CDR2 SFDVKD. CDR3 size: 14 residues. Here the CDR3 reads CATSELAGGNEQFF.

The V call is TRBV5-1, the J call TRBJ1-1; TCRdb outputs TRBD1, but without DNA this stays unchecked. The CDR3 covers 18 residues. Germline loops: CDR1 SGHRS, CDR2 YFSETQ. CDR3: CASSLAWQGSGLRTEAFF.

The chain has TRBV12-3 or TRBV12-4 and TRBJ2-2; TCRdb outputs TRBD2, but without DNA this stays unchecked. This CDR3 has 16 amino acids. This chain's CDR3 is CASSFPTSVGTGELFF.

The genes are TRBV29-1 and TRBJ2-1; absent DNA, TCRdb's TRBD1 call cannot be checked. Germline CDR1 and CDR2: SQVTM and ANQGSEA. CDR3 length equals 13 residues. The CDR3 sequence is CSVWTGSGNEQFF.

The chain combines TRBV7-3 with TRBJ2-7; checking the TCRdb D call of TRBD1 is not possible without DNA. This CDR3 region has 16 residues. Looked up from germline, CDR1 is SGHTA and CDR2 is FQGTGA. CDR3 sequence reads: CASSFGVRGSSYEQYF. The complete variable domain, with remaining parts taken from reference TRBV7-3 and TRBJ2-7, reads GAGVSQTPSNKVTEKGKYVELRCDPISGHTALYWYRQSLGQGPEFLIYFQGTGAADDSGLPNDRFFAVRPEGSVSTLKIQRTERGDSAVYLCASSFGVRGSSYEQYFGPGTRLTVT.

The chain has TRBV7-9 and TRBJ2-7; TCRdb returns TRBD2, unconfirmable since there is no DNA. CDR1 is SEHNR and CDR2 is FQNEAQ in the germline V gene (reference sequence). The CDR3 spans 15 residues. The CDR3 loop reads CASSSPREGAYEQYF.

This sequence joins TRBV4-1 and TRBJ1-2; TCRdb designates TRBD1, a call that cannot be tested without DNA. The CDR3 totals 15 residues. CDR1 is MGHRA, CDR2 YSYEKL, per germline. The CDR3 sequence: CASSQEGRNNYGYTF.

The J gene is TRBJ2-2, the V gene TRBV5-1; TCRdb lists TRBD1, though no DNA is available to test this call. The CDR3 contains 17 residues. Per the germline V gene, CDR1 is SGHRS and CDR2 is YFSETQ. The CDR3 spells CASSFSGGATNTGELFF.